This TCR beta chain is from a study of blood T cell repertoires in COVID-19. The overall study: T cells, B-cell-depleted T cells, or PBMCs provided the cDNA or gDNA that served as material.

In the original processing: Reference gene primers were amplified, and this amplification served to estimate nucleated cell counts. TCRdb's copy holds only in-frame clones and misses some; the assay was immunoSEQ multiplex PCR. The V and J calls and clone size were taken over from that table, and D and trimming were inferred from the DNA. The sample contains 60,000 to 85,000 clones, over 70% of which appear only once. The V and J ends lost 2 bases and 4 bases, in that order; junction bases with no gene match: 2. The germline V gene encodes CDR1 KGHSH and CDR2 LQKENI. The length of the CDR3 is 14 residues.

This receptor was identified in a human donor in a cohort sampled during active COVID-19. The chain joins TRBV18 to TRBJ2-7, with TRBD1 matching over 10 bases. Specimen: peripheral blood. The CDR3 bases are TGTGCCAGCTCACCAGCGGGACAGGGGTACGAGCAGTACTTC. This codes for CASSPAGQGYEQYF.